Listed below are T cell receptor beta chains from one sample, sequenced in a study of blood T cells in healthy people across ages. TCRdb reprocessed the 5' RACE reads with MiXCR, giving one entry per CDR3 protein. Among over 1,200,000 distinct CDR3 sequences listed, roughly 60% were seen once. The source material was blood. The receptors come from a man younger than 30 in good health. The CDR3 runs from the conserved cysteine through the conserved F or W. A D gene is named only where the DNA matches it firmly. Expanded clones are given a class, and other clones once, few, many or no size at all.

CDR3 protein: CASGLRGFLRDTQYF
CDR3 DNA: TGTGCCAGCGGCCTGAGGGGGTTCCTCAGAGATACGCAGTATTTT
V gene: TRBV12-3/TRBV12-4
clone size: .
J gene: TRBJ2-3
D gene: .

CDR3 protein: CSASGERDTEQYF
CDR3 DNA: TGCAGTGCCAGTGGGGAGCGGGATACTGAGCAGTACTTC
V gene: TRBV20-1
clone size: few
J gene: TRBJ2-5
D gene: TRBD2

CDR3 protein: CASRHLGKHHITDTQYF
CDR3 DNA: TGTGCCAGCAGACATCTTGGGAAACACCATATCACAGATACGCAGTATTTT
V gene: TRBV27
clone size: few
J gene: TRBJ2-3
D gene: .

CDR3 protein: CATSRDDATSTDTQYF
CDR3 DNA: TGTGCCACCAGCAGAGATGATGCTACTAGCACAGATACGCAGTATTTT
V gene: TRBV15
clone size: .
J gene: TRBJ2-3
D gene: .

CDR3 protein: CASSEGGSGPEQYF
CDR3 DNA: TGTGCCAGCAGTGAAGGAGGGAGCGGTCCCGAGCAGTACTTC
V gene: TRBV25-1
clone size: .
J gene: TRBJ2-7
D gene: .

CDR3 protein: CASSPARLRPTDTQYF
CDR3 DNA: TGTGCCAGCAGCCCCGCCCGGTTGCGGCCCACAGATACGCAGTATTTT
V gene: TRBV7-9
clone size: few
J gene: TRBJ2-3
D gene: .

CDR3 protein: CASTANHYEQYF
CDR3 DNA: TGTGCCTCGACAGCGAACCACTACGAGCAGTACTTC
V gene: TRBV6-1
clone size: .
J gene: TRBJ2-7
D gene: .

CDR3 protein: CASSPGTHPSNTEAFF
CDR3 DNA: TGTGCCAGCAGCCCTGGGACACATCCCTCTAACACTGAAGCTTTCTTT
V gene: TRBV7-6
clone size: .
J gene: TRBJ1-1
D gene: .

CDR3 protein: CASSLNRNEQFF
CDR3 DNA: TGCGCCAGCAGCTTAAATCGAAATGAGCAGTTCTTC
V gene: TRBV5-1
clone size: few
J gene: TRBJ2-1
D gene: .

CDR3 protein: CASSLDQEGITYNSPLHF
CDR3 DNA: TGTGCCAGCAGTTTAGATCAGGAGGGCATCACCTATAATTCACCCCTCCACTTT
V gene: TRBV6-5
clone size: few
J gene: TRBJ1-6
D gene: .

CDR3 protein: CASQEGQRGMGEQYF
CDR3 DNA: TGTGCCAGCCAAGAAGGACAAAGGGGGATGGGGGAGCAGTACTTC
V gene: TRBV25-1
clone size: .
J gene: TRBJ2-7
D gene: .

CDR3 protein: CASSILAGDEQFF
CDR3 DNA: TGCGCCAGCAGTATACTAGCGGGAGATGAGCAGTTCTTC
V gene: TRBV4-1
clone size: few
J gene: TRBJ2-1
D gene: TRBD2

CDR3 protein: CASSLLAGDYEQFF
CDR3 DNA: TGTGCCAGCAGTTTACTAGCGGGAGACTATGAGCAGTTCTTC
V gene: TRBV27
clone size: .
J gene: TRBJ2-1
D gene: TRBD2

CDR3 protein: CASSLTSGSSVGELFF
CDR3 DNA: TGCGCCAGCAGCCTGACTAGCGGGTCCAGCGTCGGGGAGCTGTTTTTT
V gene: TRBV5-1
clone size: .
J gene: TRBJ2-2
D gene: TRBD2

CDR3 protein: CASSPGRNEAFF
CDR3 DNA: TGTGCCAGCAGCCCCGGGAGGAATGAAGCTTTCTTT
V gene: TRBV9
clone size: once
J gene: TRBJ1-1
D gene: .

CDR3 protein: CASSSWAGDANEQYF
CDR3 DNA: TGTGCCAGCAGCTCCTGGGCAGGTGACGCCAATGAGCAGTACTTC
V gene: TRBV7-2
clone size: few
J gene: TRBJ2-5
D gene: .

CDR3 protein: CSAPVDNEQFF
CDR3 DNA: TGCAGTGCCCCGGTGGACAATGAGCAGTTCTTC
V gene: TRBV20-1
clone size: .
J gene: TRBJ2-1
D gene: .

CDR3 protein: CAISESILANEQYF
CDR3 DNA: TGTGCCATCAGTGAGTCGATTTTGGCAAACGAGCAGTACTTC
V gene: TRBV10-3
clone size: .
J gene: TRBJ2-7
D gene: .

CDR3 protein: CASSQVVLGTDTQYF
CDR3 DNA: TGCGCCAGCAGCCAAGTAGTACTGGGCACAGATACGCAGTATTTT
V gene: TRBV4-3
clone size: .
J gene: TRBJ2-3
D gene: .

CDR3 protein: CTALTLTHRGSYGYTF
CDR3 DNA: TGCACCGCCTTGACCTTGACTCACAGGGGGTCCTATGGCTACACCTTC
V gene: TRBV29-1
clone size: .
J gene: TRBJ1-2
D gene: TRBD1

CDR3 protein: CASGTGRNEQYF
CDR3 DNA: TGTGCCAGCGGGACAGGGAGAAACGAGCAGTACTTC
V gene: TRBV27
clone size: .
J gene: TRBJ2-7
D gene: TRBD1

CDR3 protein: CASSQVRVTDTQYF
CDR3 DNA: TGCGCCAGCAGCCAAGTGAGGGTGACAGATACGCAGTATTTT
V gene: TRBV4-1
clone size: .
J gene: TRBJ2-3
D gene: .

CDR3 protein: CSASETGAYLTYEQYF
CDR3 DNA: TGCAGTGCTAGTGAGACAGGGGCATATCTTACCTACGAGCAGTACTTC
V gene: TRBV20-1
clone size: few
J gene: TRBJ2-7
D gene: TRBD1

CDR3 protein: CSARTSDYGYTF
CDR3 DNA: TGCAGTGCTAGAACTTCAGACTATGGCTACACCTTC
V gene: TRBV20-1
clone size: .
J gene: TRBJ1-2
D gene: .

CDR3 protein: CATSSLKAGELFF
CDR3 DNA: TGTGCCACCAGCAGCTTGAAAGCCGGGGAGCTGTTTTTT
V gene: TRBV15
clone size: .
J gene: TRBJ2-2
D gene: .

CDR3 protein: CASTGRGDEKLFF
CDR3 DNA: TGTGCCAGCACGGGCAGGGGTGATGAAAAACTGTTTTTT
V gene: TRBV6-5
clone size: once
J gene: TRBJ1-4
D gene: .

CDR3 protein: CASSPVRGYSSTDTQYF
CDR3 DNA: TGCGCCAGCAGCCCAGTGCGGGGGTACTCTAGCACAGATACGCAGTATTTT
V gene: TRBV5-1
clone size: .
J gene: TRBJ2-3
D gene: TRBD2

CDR3 protein: CASRPASSYNEQYF
CDR3 DNA: TGTGCCAGCAGGCCAGCCAGCTCCTACAATGAGCAGTACTTC
V gene: TRBV27
clone size: .
J gene: TRBJ2-7
D gene: .

CDR3 protein: CASRLATIGELFF
CDR3 DNA: TGTGCCAGTAGGCTCGCGACAATCGGGGAGCTGTTTTTT
V gene: TRBV19
clone size: once
J gene: TRBJ2-2
D gene: .

CDR3 protein: CASSRGSRETQYF
CDR3 DNA: TGTGCCAGCAGTAGAGGGTCCAGGGAGACCCAGTACTTC
V gene: TRBV6-6
clone size: few
J gene: TRBJ2-5
D gene: .

CDR3 protein: CASSQAGTYNEQFF
CDR3 DNA: TGTGCCAGCAGCCAAGCGGGTACCTACAATGAGCAGTTCTTC
V gene: TRBV7-2
clone size: .
J gene: TRBJ2-1
D gene: .

CDR3 protein: CASSTDRGYEQYF
CDR3 DNA: TGTGCCAGCAGTACGGACAGGGGCTACGAGCAGTACTTC
V gene: TRBV2
clone size: .
J gene: TRBJ2-7
D gene: TRBD1

CDR3 protein: CASRLVPDTQYF
CDR3 DNA: TGTGCCAGCAGACTAGTCCCAGATACGCAGTATTTT
V gene: TRBV6-6
clone size: few
J gene: TRBJ2-3
D gene: .

CDR3 protein: CASSYERYYEQYF
CDR3 DNA: TGTGCCAGCAGTTACGAACGTTACTACGAGCAGTACTTC
V gene: TRBV6-6
clone size: few
J gene: TRBJ2-7
D gene: .

CDR3 protein: CASSYSILTTPAEAFF
CDR3 DNA: TGTGCCAGCAGTTACTCGATACTAACGACGCCCGCCGAAGCTTTCTTT
V gene: TRBV6-5
clone size: few
J gene: TRBJ1-1
D gene: .

CDR3 protein: CASRLNAYEQYF
CDR3 DNA: TGTGCCAGCAGGCTGAACGCCTACGAGCAGTACTTC
V gene: TRBV2
clone size: once
J gene: TRBJ2-7
D gene: .

CDR3 protein: CASSAGQYTGELFF
CDR3 DNA: TGTGCCAGCAGCGCCGGACAGTACACCGGGGAGCTGTTTTTT
V gene: TRBV9
clone size: .
J gene: TRBJ2-2
D gene: .

CDR3 protein: CASSSTGAYNSPLHF
CDR3 DNA: TGTGCCAGCAGCTCAACTGGGGCCTATAATTCACCCCTCCACTTT
V gene: TRBV5-5
clone size: .
J gene: TRBJ1-6
D gene: .

CDR3 protein: CSVEGRGDSYEQYF
CDR3 DNA: TGCAGCGTTGAAGGCAGGGGGGATTCCTACGAGCAGTACTTC
V gene: TRBV29-1
clone size: few
J gene: TRBJ2-7
D gene: .

CDR3 protein: CSARAGTGELFF
CDR3 DNA: TGCAGTGCTAGGGCGGGGACCGGGGAGCTGTTTTTT
V gene: TRBV20-1
clone size: few
J gene: TRBJ2-2
D gene: .

CDR3 protein: CAGSLTGTGGNQPQHF
CDR3 DNA: TGCGCCGGCAGCCTAACCGGGACAGGGGGCAATCAGCCCCAGCATTTT
V gene: TRBV5-1
clone size: .
J gene: TRBJ1-5
D gene: TRBD1